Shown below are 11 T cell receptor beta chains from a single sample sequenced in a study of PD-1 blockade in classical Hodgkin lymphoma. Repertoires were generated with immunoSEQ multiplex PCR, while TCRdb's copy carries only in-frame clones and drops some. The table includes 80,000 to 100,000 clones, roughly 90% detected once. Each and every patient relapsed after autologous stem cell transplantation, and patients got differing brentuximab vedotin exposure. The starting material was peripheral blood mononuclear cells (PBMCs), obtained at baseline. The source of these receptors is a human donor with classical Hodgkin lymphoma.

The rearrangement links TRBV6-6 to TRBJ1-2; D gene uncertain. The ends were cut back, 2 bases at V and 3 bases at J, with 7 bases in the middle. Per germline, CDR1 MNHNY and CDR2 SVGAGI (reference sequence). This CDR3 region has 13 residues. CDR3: CASSYGKDYGYTF. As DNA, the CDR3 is TGTGCCAGCAGTTACGGGAAGGACTATGGCTACACCTTC.

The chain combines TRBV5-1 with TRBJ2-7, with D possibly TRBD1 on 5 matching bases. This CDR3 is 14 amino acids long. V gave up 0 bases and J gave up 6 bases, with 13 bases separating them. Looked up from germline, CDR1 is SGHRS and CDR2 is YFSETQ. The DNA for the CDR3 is TGCGCCAGCAGCTTGGAGGGTAGGGGAAGCGAGCAGTACTTC. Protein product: CASSLEGRGSEQYF.

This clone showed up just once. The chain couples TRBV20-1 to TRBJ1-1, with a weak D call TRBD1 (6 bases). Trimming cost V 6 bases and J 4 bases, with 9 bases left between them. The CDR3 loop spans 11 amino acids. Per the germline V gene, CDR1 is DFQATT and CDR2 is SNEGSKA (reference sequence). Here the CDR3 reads CSAGGGTEAFF. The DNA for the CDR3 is TGCAGTGCAGGGGGGGGCACTGAAGCTTTCTTT.

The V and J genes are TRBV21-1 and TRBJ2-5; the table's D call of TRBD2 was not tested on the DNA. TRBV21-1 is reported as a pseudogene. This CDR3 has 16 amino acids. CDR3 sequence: CASSKSGRDTQETQYF. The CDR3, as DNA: TGTGCCAGCAGCAAAAGCGGGAGAGATACTCAAGAGACCCAGTACTTC.

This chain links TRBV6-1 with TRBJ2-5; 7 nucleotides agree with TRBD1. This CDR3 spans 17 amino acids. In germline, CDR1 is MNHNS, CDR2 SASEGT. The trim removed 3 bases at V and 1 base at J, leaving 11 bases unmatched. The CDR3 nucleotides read TGTGCCAGCAGTGAGCTGGTTGGCAGGGGGTCCCAAGAGACCCAGTACTTC. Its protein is CASSELVGRGSQETQYF.

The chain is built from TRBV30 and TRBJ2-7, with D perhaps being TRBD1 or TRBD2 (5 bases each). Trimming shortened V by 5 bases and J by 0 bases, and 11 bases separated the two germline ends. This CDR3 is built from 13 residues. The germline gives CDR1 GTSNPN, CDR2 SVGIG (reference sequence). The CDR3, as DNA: TGTGCCTGGGAGGACGGGGCCTCCTACGAGCAGTACTTC. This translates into CAWEDGASYEQYF.

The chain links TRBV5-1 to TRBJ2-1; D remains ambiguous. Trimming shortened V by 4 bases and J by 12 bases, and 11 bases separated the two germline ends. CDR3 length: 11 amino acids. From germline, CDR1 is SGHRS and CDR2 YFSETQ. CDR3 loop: CASSDTRGQFF. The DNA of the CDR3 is TGCGCCAGCAGCGACACACGTGGGCAGTTCTTC.

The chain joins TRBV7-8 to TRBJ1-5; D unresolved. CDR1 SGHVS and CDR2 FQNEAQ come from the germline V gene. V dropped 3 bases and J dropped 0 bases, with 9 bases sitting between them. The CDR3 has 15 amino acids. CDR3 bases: TGTGCCAGCAGCTTGGCGCGGCATAGCAATCAGCCCCAGCATTTT. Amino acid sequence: CASSLARHSNQPQHF. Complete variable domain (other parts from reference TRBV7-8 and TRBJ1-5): GAGVSQSPRYKVAKRGQDVALRCDPISGHVSLFWYQQALGQGPEFLTYFQNEAQLDKSGLPSDRFFAERPEGSVSTLKIQRTQQEDSAVYLCASSLARHSNQPQHFGDGTRLSIL.

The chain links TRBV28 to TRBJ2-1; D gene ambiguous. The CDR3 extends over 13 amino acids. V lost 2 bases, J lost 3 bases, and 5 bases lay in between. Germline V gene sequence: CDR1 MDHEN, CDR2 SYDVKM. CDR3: CASSLESYNEQFF. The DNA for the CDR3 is TGTGCCAGCAGTTTAGAGAGCTACAATGAGCAGTTCTTC.

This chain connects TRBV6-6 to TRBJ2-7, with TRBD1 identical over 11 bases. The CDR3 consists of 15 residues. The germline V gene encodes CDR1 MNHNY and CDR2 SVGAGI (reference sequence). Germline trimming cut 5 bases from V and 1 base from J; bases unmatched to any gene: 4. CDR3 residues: CASSRGTGGSYEQYF. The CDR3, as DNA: TGTGCCAGCAGTAGGGGGACAGGGGGGTCCTACGAGCAGTACTTC.

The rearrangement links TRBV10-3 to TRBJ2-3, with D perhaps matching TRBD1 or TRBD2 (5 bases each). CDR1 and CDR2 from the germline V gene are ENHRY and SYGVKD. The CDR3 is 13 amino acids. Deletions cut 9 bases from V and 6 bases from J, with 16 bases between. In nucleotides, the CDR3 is TGTGCCATAAGGGACGGCGGTTCTGATACGCAGTATTTT. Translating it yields CAIRDGGSDTQYF.